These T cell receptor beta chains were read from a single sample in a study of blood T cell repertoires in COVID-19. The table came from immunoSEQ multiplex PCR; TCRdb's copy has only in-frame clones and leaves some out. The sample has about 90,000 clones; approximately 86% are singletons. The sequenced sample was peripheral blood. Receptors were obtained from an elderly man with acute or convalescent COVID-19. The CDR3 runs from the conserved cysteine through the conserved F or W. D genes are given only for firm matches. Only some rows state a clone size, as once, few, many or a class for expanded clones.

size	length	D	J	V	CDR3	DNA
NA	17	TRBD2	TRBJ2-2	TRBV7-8	CASSAGFGTSTVGELFF	TGTGCCAGCAGCGCTGGGTTCGGGACTAGTACTGTGGGGGAGCTGTTTTTT
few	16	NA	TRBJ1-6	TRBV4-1	CASSRGGEDYNSPLHF	TGCGCCAGCAGCCGAGGAGGGGAGGACTATAATTCACCCCTCCACTTT
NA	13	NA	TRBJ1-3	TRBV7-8	CASREVSGNTIYF	TGTGCCAGCAGAGAGGTCTCTGGAAACACCATATATTTT
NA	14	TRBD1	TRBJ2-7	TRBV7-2	CASSFRQGEVEQYF	TGTGCCAGCAGCTTCAGACAGGGGGAGGTTGAGCAGTACTTC
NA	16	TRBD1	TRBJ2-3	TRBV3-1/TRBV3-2	CASSQGTGVSTDTQYF	TGTGCCAGCAGCCAAGGGACAGGGGTAAGCACAGATACGCAGTATTTT
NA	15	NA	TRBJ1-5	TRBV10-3	CASREEGGSNQPQHF	TGTGCCTCCCGGGAAGAGGGAGGTAGCAATCAGCCCCAGCATTTT
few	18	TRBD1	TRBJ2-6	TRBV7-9	CASSSPTGPISGANVLTF	TGTGCCAGCAGCTCCCCGACAGGGCCTATCTCTGGGGCCAACGTCCTGACTTTC
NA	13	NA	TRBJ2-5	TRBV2	CASRDDRQETQYF	TGTGCCAGCAGGGATGACAGGCAAGAGACCCAGTACTTC
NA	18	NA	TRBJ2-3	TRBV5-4	CASSRPGAPGRSTDTQYF	TGTGCCAGCAGCCGCCCAGGGGCCCCGGGACGGTCCACAGATACGCAGTATTTT
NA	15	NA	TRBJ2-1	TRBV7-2	CASSLAYSSYNEQFF	TGTGCCAGCAGCTTAGCGTACTCTTCCTACAATGAGCAGTTCTTC
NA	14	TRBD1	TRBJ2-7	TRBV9	CASSLGQGYDEQYF	TGTGCCAGCAGCTTGGGACAGGGATATGACGAGCAGTACTTC
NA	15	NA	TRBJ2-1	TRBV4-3	CASSQDLGQGYEQFF	TGCGCCAGCAGCCAAGATTTGGGGCAGGGGTATGAGCAGTTCTTC
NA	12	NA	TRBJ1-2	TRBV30	CAWSVSRSGYTF	TGTGCCTGGAGTGTAAGTCGGAGCGGCTACACCTTC
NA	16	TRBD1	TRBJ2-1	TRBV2	CASEKTGGFGYNEQFF	TGTGCCAGCGAAAAGACAGGGGGCTTCGGATACAATGAGCAGTTCTTC
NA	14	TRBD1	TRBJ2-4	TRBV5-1	CASSLTGGRNIQYF	TGCGCCAGCAGCTTGACAGGGGGTAGAAACATTCAGTACTTC
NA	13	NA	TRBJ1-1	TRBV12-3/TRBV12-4	CASNPTGWSEAFF	TGTGCCAGCAATCCAACAGGTTGGAGTGAAGCTTTCTTT
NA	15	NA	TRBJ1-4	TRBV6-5	CASSYVAGVNEKLFF	TGTGCCAGCAGTTACGTGGCAGGCGTTAATGAAAAACTGTTTTTT
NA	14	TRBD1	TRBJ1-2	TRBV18	CASSPTGQGDGYTF	TGTGCCAGCTCACCTACCGGGCAGGGGGATGGCTACACCTTC
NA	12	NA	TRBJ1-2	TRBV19	CASNIYPGGYTF	TGTGCCAGCAATATTTACCCCGGTGGCTACACCTTC
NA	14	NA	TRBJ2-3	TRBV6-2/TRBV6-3	CASSYDQGRDTQYF	TGTGCCAGCAGTTATGACCAGGGGAGAGATACGCAGTATTTT
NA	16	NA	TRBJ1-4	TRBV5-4	CASSSKTGPTNEKLFF	TGTGCCAGCAGCAGCAAGACAGGCCCAACTAATGAAAAACTGTTTTTT
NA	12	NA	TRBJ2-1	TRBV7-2	CASIRGQNEQFF	TGTGCCAGCATCAGAGGGCAAAATGAGCAGTTCTTC
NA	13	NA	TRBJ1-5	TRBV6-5	CASSYSPRQPQHF	TGTGCCAGCAGTTACTCGCCTCGGCAGCCCCAGCATTTT
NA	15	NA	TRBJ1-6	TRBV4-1	CASSLSGDGDSPLHF	TGCGCCAGCAGCCTAAGCGGGGACGGAGATTCACCCCTCCACTTT
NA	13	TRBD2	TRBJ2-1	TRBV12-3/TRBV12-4	CASSRGGRDEQFF	TGTGCCAGCAGCCGCGGGGGGCGGGATGAGCAGTTCTTC
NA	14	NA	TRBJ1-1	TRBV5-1	CASSPGTGLAEAFF	TGCGCCAGCAGCCCTGGGACTGGACTCGCTGAAGCTTTCTTT
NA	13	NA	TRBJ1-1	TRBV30	CAWSGPANTEAFF	TGTGCCTGGAGTGGGCCTGCCAACACTGAAGCTTTCTTT
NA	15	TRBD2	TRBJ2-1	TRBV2	CASSGTSGRTGEQFF	TGTGCCAGCAGTGGGACTAGCGGGAGAACCGGAGAGCAGTTCTTC
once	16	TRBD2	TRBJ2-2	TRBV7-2	CASSRSSGRNTGELFF	TGTGCCAGCAGCCGTTCTAGCGGGCGGAACACCGGGGAGCTGTTTTTT
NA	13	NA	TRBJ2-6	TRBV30	CARSGTSANVLTF	TGTGCCCGTTCCGGGACATCAGCCAACGTCCTGACTTTC
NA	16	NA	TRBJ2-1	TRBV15	CATSRPPTGLTNEQFF	TGTGCCACCAGCAGACCTCCGACGGGACTTACCAATGAGCAGTTCTTC
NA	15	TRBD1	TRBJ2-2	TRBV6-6	CASRGTGLETGELFF	TGTGCCAGCAGGGGGACAGGGTTAGAAACCGGGGAGCTGTTTTTT
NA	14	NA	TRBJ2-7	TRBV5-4	CASSLVPDSYEQYF	TGTGCCAGCAGCTTGGTCCCAGACTCCTACGAGCAGTACTTC
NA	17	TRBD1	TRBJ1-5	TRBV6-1	CASSEASGGISNQPQHF	TGTGCCAGCAGTGAAGCGTCAGGGGGCATTAGCAATCAGCCCCAGCATTTT
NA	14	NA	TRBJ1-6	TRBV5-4	CASSLETRNSPLHF	TGTGCCAGCAGCCTAGAGACGCGAAATTCACCCCTCCACTTT
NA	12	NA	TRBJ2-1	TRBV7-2	CASSLLGIGQFF	TGTGCCAGCAGCTTACTCGGGATAGGGCAGTTCTTC
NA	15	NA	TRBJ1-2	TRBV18	CASSPPRVMNYGYTF	TGTGCCAGCTCACCACCGAGGGTGATGAACTATGGCTACACCTTC
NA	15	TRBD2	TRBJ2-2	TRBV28	CASSPPIAGTGELFF	TGTGCCAGCAGTCCCCCCATAGCGGGTACCGGGGAGCTGTTTTTT
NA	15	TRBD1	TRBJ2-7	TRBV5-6	CASSRPGQGASEQYF	TGTGCCAGCAGTCGACCGGGACAGGGGGCGTCCGAGCAGTACTTC
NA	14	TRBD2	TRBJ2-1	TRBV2	CASAGGRSGNEQFF	TGTGCCAGCGCGGGGGGACGCTCGGGGAATGAGCAGTTCTTC
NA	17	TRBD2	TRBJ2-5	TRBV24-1	CATSDPVGSLAEETQYF	TGTGCCACCAGTGATCCCGTCGGGTCACTAGCGGAAGAGACCCAGTACTTC
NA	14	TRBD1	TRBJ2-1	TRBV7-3	CASSLDRVNSEQFF	TGTGCCAGCAGCTTGGACAGGGTAAACAGTGAGCAGTTCTTC
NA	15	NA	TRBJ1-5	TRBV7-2	CASSSASGIDQPQHF	TGTGCCAGCAGCTCCGCTTCGGGGATCGATCAGCCCCAGCATTTT
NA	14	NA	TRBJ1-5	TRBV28	CASKTQRYNQPQHF	TGTGCCAGCAAAACGCAGAGGTACAATCAGCCCCAGCATTTT
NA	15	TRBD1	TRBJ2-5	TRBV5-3	CARSGDRGREETQYF	TGTGCCAGAAGCGGGGACAGGGGGCGCGAGGAGACCCAGTACTTC
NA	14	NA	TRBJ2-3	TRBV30	CAWGRRGTADTQYF	TGTGCCTGGGGCAGGAGGGGAACTGCAGATACGCAGTATTTT
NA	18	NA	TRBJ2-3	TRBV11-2	CASSYTGTGKYSTDTQYF	TGTGCCAGCAGTTATACCGGGACTGGGAAATACAGCACAGATACGCAGTATTTT
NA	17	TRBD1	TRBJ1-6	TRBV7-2	CASSLGRSGQGNSPLHF	TGTGCCAGCAGCTTAGGCAGGTCAGGACAGGGGAATTCACCCCTCCACTTT